One sample yielded the 27 T cell receptor beta chains listed below, sequenced in a study of T cell responses to AZD1222 COVID-19 vaccine. The data were produced by immunoSEQ multiplex PCR, yet TCRdb's version contains in-frame clones alone and is incomplete. There are roughly 120,000 clones in the sample; about nine tenths occur only once, and about 6.8% lies in the top ten. The source was peripheral blood, collected 28 days after the second AZD1222 dose. All receptors come from an adult who received the AZD1222 COVID-19 vaccine.

The rearrangement links TRBV6-2 or TRBV6-3 to TRBJ1-1; TRBD1 is a possible D gene (6 bases). Trimming took 2 bases from V and 1 from J, leaving 17 bases between them. From germline, CDR1 is MNHEY and CDR2 SVGEGT. The CDR3 runs 17 residues. The CDR3 reads CASSYVRGGAENTEAFF. DNA for the CDR3: TGTGCCAGCAGTTACGTGCGGGGGGGGGCCGAGAACACTGAAGCTTTCTTT.

The genes are TRBV6-5 and TRBJ1-1; D is perhaps TRBD1 (5 bases). This CDR3 contains 14 residues. Trimming removed 6 bases at V and 0 bases at J, with 11 bases between. CDR1 is MNHEY, CDR2 SVGAGI, per germline. CDR3 amino acids: CASSFDSLNTEAFF. The CDR3 region has the DNA TGTGCCAGCAGCTTTGACAGCCTGAACACTGAAGCTTTCTTT.

The chain joins TRBV6-1 to TRBJ2-7, with a possible D match to TRBD2 (6 bases). CDR1 is MNHNS, CDR2 SASEGT, per germline. This CDR3 is built from 15 residues. With 1 base removed from V and 3 bases from J, the gap between germline ends came to 13 bases. The CDR3, as DNA: TGTGCCAGCAGTGAAGGGGAGGTAAGGGGCTACGAGCAGTACTTC. Residues: CASSEGEVRGYEQYF.

This clone was seen more than once but under ten times. J is TRBJ2-5 and V is TRBV5-4; no clear D. CDR1 is SGHNT, CDR2 YYREEE, per germline (reference sequence). Trimming took off 4 bases at V and 2 bases at J, with 9 bases between the two ends. CDR3 size: 13 residues. CDR3 in DNA: TGTGCCAGCAGCATGAAGGGTCAAGAGACCCAGTACTTC. It codes for CASSMKGQETQYF.

The chain employs TRBV7-3 and TRBJ1-6; D might be TRBD1 (5 bases). The CDR3 runs 15 residues. V dropped 3 bases and J dropped 9 bases, with 15 bases sitting between them. CDR1 is SGHTA, CDR2 FQGTGA, per germline. The CDR3, as DNA: TGTGCCAGCAGCTTGACAGCGACCCCCAGTTCACCCCTCCACTTT. It translates to CASSLTATPSSPLHF.

This clone was detected once. The chain recombines TRBV7-8 with TRBJ1-2, with D tentatively TRBD1 (5 bases). The germline CDR1 and CDR2 sequences are SGHVS and FQNEAQ. CDR3 length: 14 residues. The V end was cut by 4 bases, the J end by 7 bases, with 16 bases between. CDR3 protein: CASSSRGAVSGYTF. The CDR3 bases are TGTGCCAGCAGCTCCCGAGGGGCAGTATCTGGCTACACCTTC.

Note on this clone: At one end, the junction sequence differs from germline, possibly due to a read error. The chain carries TRBV27 and TRBJ2-2; 8 bases match TRBD2. CDR3 length equals 20 residues. Germline V gene sequence: CDR1 MNHEY, CDR2 SMNVEV (reference sequence). CDR3 coding DNA: TGTGCCAGCAGTTTTGGGTTCCGGGGGGGTCACATTCTAGAACACCGGGGAGCTGTTTTT. Its translation is CASSFGFRGGHILEHRGAVF.

The rearrangement joins TRBV19 to TRBJ2-2; 8 positions match TRBD1. Trimming at V came to 1 base and at J to 1 base, leaving 2 bases not matched to a gene. This CDR3 contains 16 residues. The V gene's germline CDR1 is LNHDA and CDR2 SQIVND (reference sequence). The CDR3 DNA sequence: TGTGCCAGTAGTATAGCAGGGGGCAGGAACACCGGGGAGCTGTTTTTT. Amino acid sequence: CASSIAGGRNTGELFF. Full variable domain (outside the CDR3, taken from reference TRBV19 and TRBJ2-2): DGGITQSPKYLFRKEGQNVTLSCEQNLNHDAMYWYRQDPGQGLRLIYYSQIVNDFQKGDIAEGYSVSREKKESFPLTVTSAQKNPTAFYLCASSIAGGRNTGELFFGEGSRLTVL.

The chain has TRBV18 and TRBJ2-3; D uncertain. The CDR3 loop spans 14 amino acids. CDR1 and CDR2 from the germline V gene are KGHSH and LQKENI. Trimming left V 3 bases short and J 4 bases short, with 11 bases between. The DNA for the CDR3 is TGTGCCAGCTCACCGACTTCAACCGCAGATACGCAGTATTTT. It yields the protein CASSPTSTADTQYF.

This sequence joins TRBV27 and TRBJ2-2; D might be TRBD2 (6 bases). The CDR3 is 15 residues long. From germline, CDR1 is MNHEY and CDR2 SMNVEV (reference sequence). The ends were cut back, 8 bases at V and 5 bases at J, with 18 bases in the middle. CDR3 nucleotide sequence: TGTGCCAGCGGGTTAACCCTCCGGGGGACCGGGGAGCTGTTTTTT. As protein: CASGLTLRGTGELFF.

This chain uses TRBV9 with TRBJ2-3, with D unclear. The CDR3 has 15 amino acids. V lost 0 bases and J lost 0, with 8 bases in between. The V gene's germline CDR1 is SGDLS and CDR2 YYNGEE. CDR3 sequence reads: CASSVDGVSTDTQYF. The CDR3 DNA reads TGTGCCAGCAGCGTAGATGGCGTAAGCACAGATACGCAGTATTTT.

The CDR3 loop is CASSWGGTGTGELFF. In DNA, the CDR3 is TGTGCCAGCAGCTGGGGGGGTACGGGCACCGGGGAGCTGTTTTTT. The genes are TRBV6-5 and TRBJ2-2; 7 bases line up with TRBD2. CDR3 size: 15 residues. Germline values: CDR1 MNHEY, CDR2 SVGAGI. Unmatched junction bases numbered 8, after V lost 6 bases and J lost 4 bases.

V and J are TRBV18 and TRBJ2-1; 10 nucleotides match TRBD2. This CDR3 contains 17 residues. Germline CDR1 and CDR2: KGHSH and LQKENI. V shed 2 bases and J 2 bases; nucleotides not matched to a gene: 6. The CDR3 bases are TGTGCCAGCTCACCAGAGTTAGCGGGGGGCACCTACAATGAGCAGTTCTTC. Residues: CASSPELAGGTYNEQFF. The complete variable domain, with remaining parts taken from reference TRBV18 and TRBJ2-1, reads NAGVMQNPRHLVRRRGQEARLRCSPMKGHSHVYWYRQLPEEGLKFMVYLQKENIIDESGMPKERFSAEFPKEGPSILRIQQVVRGDSAAYFCASSPELAGGTYNEQFFGPGTRLTVL.

This rearrangement joins TRBV5-1 to TRBJ2-7; D possibly uses TRBD1 or TRBD2 (5 bases each). The germline V gene has CDR1 SGHRS and CDR2 YFSETQ. The CDR3 spans 14 residues. V dropped 2 bases and J dropped 7 bases, with 16 bases sitting between them. CDR3 coding DNA: TGCGCCAGCAGCTTCCTTCCGGCAGGGACGGAGCAGTACTTC. Protein sequence: CASSFLPAGTEQYF.

This sequence joins TRBV6-5 and TRBJ1-2; TRBD1 matches 7 bases. V was pared by 6 bases and J by 2 bases, with 6 bases of the junction left unmatched. The CDR3 loop spans 14 amino acids. Germline V gene sequence: CDR1 MNHEY, CDR2 SVGAGI. This CDR3 reads CASSTGQLNYGYTF. The CDR3 DNA reads as TGTGCCAGCAGCACGGGACAGCTAAACTATGGCTACACCTTC.

The chain is built from TRBV13 and TRBJ1-2, with TRBD1 identical over 8 bases. From germline, CDR1 is PRHDT and CDR2 FYEKMQ (reference sequence). The CDR3 totals 15 residues. J gave up 8 bases and V 1 base, and 9 bases lay outside the gene matches. The chain's CDR3 is CASSLEGQGARGYTF. The CDR3, as DNA: TGTGCCAGCAGCTTAGAAGGGCAGGGGGCGCGAGGCTACACCTTC.

This chain connects TRBV11-2 to TRBJ2-6; the D is unclear. V was shortened by 5 bases and J by 0 bases, with 2 bases between the two germline ends. The CDR3 is 13 amino acids. Germline V CDR1 and CDR2: SGHAT, FQNNGV. CDR3 in amino acids: CASSPSGANVLTF. The CDR3 region has the DNA TGTGCCAGCAGCCCCTCTGGGGCCAACGTCCTGACTTTC. The complete variable domain, with remaining parts taken from reference TRBV11-2 and TRBJ2-6, reads EAGVAQSPRYKIIEKRQSVAFWCNPISGHATLYWYQQILGQGPKLLIQFQNNGVVDDSQLPKDRFSAERLKGVDSTLKIQPAKLEDSAVYLCASSPSGANVLTFGAGSRLTVL.

This chain joins TRBV12-3 or TRBV12-4 and TRBJ1-5; D is unresolved. The CDR3 runs 12 residues. V was cut by 6 bases and J by 9 bases, with 12 bases left in between. CDR3 sequence: CASRDPPGPQHF. CDR3 DNA sequence: TGTGCCAGCAGGGATCCCCCGGGGCCCCAGCATTTT.

The chain couples TRBV28 to TRBJ2-2, with D possibly matching TRBD1 (6 bases). CDR1 is MDHEN, CDR2 SYDVKM, per germline. Trimming took 5 bases from V and 7 from J, leaving 14 bases between them. This CDR3 is built from 14 residues. Here the CDR3 DNA reads TGTGCCAGCAGTCCAGAGGGGGTTGACGGGGAGCTGTTTTTT. It translates to CASSPEGVDGELFF.

The chain carries TRBV4-1 and TRBJ2-2; 11 bases align to TRBD2. The germline CDR1 and CDR2 sequences are MGHRA and YSYEKL. The CDR3 contains 18 residues. The J segment lost 6 bases and the V segment lost 0 bases, leaving 9 bases of the junction unmatched. DNA of the CDR3: TGCGCCAGCAGCCAAGAATCCCATAGCGGGGGGGTCCCCGGGGAGCTGTTTTTT. This gives the protein CASSQESHSGGVPGELFF.

V gene TRBV10-1 combines with J gene TRBJ2-7; 11 bases line up with TRBD1. J gave up 2 bases and V 8 bases, and 2 bases lay outside the gene matches. Germline CDR1 and CDR2: WNHNN and SYGVQD (reference sequence). CDR3 size: 13 residues. The CDR3: CASGTGGTYEQYF. The CDR3 bases are TGCGCCAGCGGGACAGGGGGAACCTACGAGCAGTACTTC.

The chain joins TRBV5-4 to TRBJ1-1, with D unclear. Germline CDR1 and CDR2: SGHNT and YYREEE (reference sequence). The V gene lost 6 bases and the J gene lost 7 bases, with 10 bases spanning the gap. This CDR3 is built from 11 residues. CDR3 in amino acids: CASNGWGEAFF. CDR3 nucleotide sequence: TGTGCCAGCAACGGATGGGGTGAAGCTTTCTTT.

The rearrangement uses TRBV10-3 and TRBJ1-1; D gene unclear. Germline CDR1 and CDR2: ENHRY and SYGVKD. Deletions cut 0 bases from V and 8 bases from J, with 4 bases between. This CDR3 has 11 residues. The CDR3 protein is CAISESGEAFF. CDR3 sequence (DNA): TGTGCCATCAGTGAGTCCGGGGAAGCTTTCTTT.

This rearrangement joins TRBV6-5 to TRBJ2-5; 7 nucleotides align to TRBD1. The CDR3 length is 14 residues. Germline loops: CDR1 MNHEY, CDR2 SVGAGI. V lost 9 bases to trimming and J lost 5 bases; unmatched junction nucleotides: 12. The CDR3 loop is CASKIDRARETQYF. The CDR3 bases are TGTGCCAGTAAAATCGACAGGGCCCGGGAGACCCAGTACTTC.

The gene calls are TRBV5-1 and TRBJ2-5; 7 bases align to TRBD2. CDR3 length: 16 amino acids. Germline V lookup: CDR1 SGHRS, CDR2 YFSETQ. Trimming removed 4 bases from V and 2 bases from J; junction bases left unmatched: 11. CDR3 region: CASSPMGRGKQETQYF. Written as DNA, the CDR3 is TGCGCCAGCAGCCCGATGGGGCGGGGGAAACAAGAGACCCAGTACTTC.

V usage is TRBV7-6 and J usage is TRBJ2-7, with 10 bases identical to TRBD2. Germline V gene sequence: CDR1 SGHVS, CDR2 FNYEAQ. This CDR3 has 17 residues. Trimming at V came to 1 base and at J to 1 base, leaving 7 bases not matched to a gene. CDR3 sequence reads: CASSLESGLAPSYEQYF. In DNA, the CDR3 is TGTGCCAGCAGCTTAGAATCGGGACTAGCGCCTTCCTACGAGCAGTACTTC.

The rearrangement joins TRBV3-1 (or the pseudogene TRBV3-2) to TRBJ2-1, with no clear D. This CDR3 is built from 11 residues. Trimming pared 5 bases from V and 8 bases from J, leaving 7 bases between. CDR1 is LGHDT and CDR2 is YNNKEL in the germline V gene (reference sequence). The CDR3 loop is CASSSGHEQFF. In DNA, the CDR3 is TGTGCCAGCAGCTCGGGTCATGAGCAGTTCTTC.